Described below is a single T cell receptor (beta chain) sequence and its context. Its antigen target is currently unknown. The input lacks base qualities; no much larger clone sits a single base away. The cohort comprised around 700 healthy bone marrow donors. All cohort members were sampled while nominally healthy, although unrecorded immune exposures were likely present. The donor tested CMV seropositive, placing the donor among the approximately 290 seropositive members of the cohort. A peripheral blood sample was collected from each donor, and TCR beta sequencing was performed on peripheral blood mononuclear cells. Genomic DNA extraction from the blood cell samples was performed with the Qiagen DNeasy Blood Extraction Kit. The library was generated by the immunoSEQ multiplex PCR assay. For the multiplex PCR, a mixture combining 60 forward primers for TCR Vbeta segments and 13 reverse primers for TCR Jbeta segments was used. A multiplex PCR assay on genomic DNA amplified the CDR3 region of rearranged TCR beta genes. The amplified TCR beta libraries were sequenced on the Illumina HiSeq System as 87-base-pair reads. The published analysis was carried out like this. A later analysis counted approximately 76 million unique TCR beta chains across the 666 repertoires, and some 11 million of these chains were shared by at least two donors. A nearest-neighbor algorithm error-corrected the raw reads and collapsed the reads into unique sequences, merging closely related sequences to remove PCR and sequencing errors. Alignment of CDR3 sequences to IMGT reference sequences was used to assign V, D and J gene segments. Each retained sequence needed at least a six-nucleotide match to both a V gene segment and a J gene segment. Rearrangements were classified as productive when the CDR3 lacked stop codons and remained in frame with V and J, and all other rearrangements were classified as non-productive. Following IMGT convention, CDR3 was defined as the stretch from the second conserved V-encoded cysteine up to the conserved J-encoded phenylalanine. In an earlier analysis of approximately 500 of the donors, sequences lacking an unambiguous match to a single V gene segment were excluded. In an earlier analysis of roughly 500 of the donors, V segments were called functional above 56.7% productive rearrangements and were called segregating when the between-donor standard deviation exceeded 5%. A statistical classification framework was built for diagnosing cytomegalovirus status from the catalog of TCR beta chain sequences. A later analysis assigned V and J genes by comparing TCR nucleotide sequences with IMGT/GENE-DB human TR gene sequences. A later analysis assigned CDR3 sequences and most-parsimonious VDJ recombination scenarios with the TCRdist pipeline. In a later analysis, each TCR beta chain was defined by its CDR3 amino acid sequence together with its V-gene family, and reads without a unique V-gene family were excluded. In a later analysis, around 600 highly shared, low-generation-probability nucleotide sequences were removed to address suspected cross-contamination and a sequencing artifact. For each public chain, a later analysis derived a clonal expansion index from normalized ranks of inferred template counts within each repertoire. Generation probabilities in a later analysis came from a VDJ recombination model fitted to out-of-frame rearrangements, and those results were checked against IGoR. Hypergeometric tests were used in a later analysis to score TCR-TCR, TCR-HLA and TCR-CMV co-occurrence, with a repertoire-size bias correction applied to the TCR pairs. In a later analysis, false discovery rates were estimated by permuting HLA or CMV assignments 20 times. A later analysis grouped co-occurring TCRs with DBSCAN, adding TCRdist sequence similarity when clustering within HLA-allele-positive subsets. Repertoires with fewer than 30,000 or more than 120,000 public chains were left out of co-occurrence clustering, as were a few repertoires with anomalous nucleotide sharing. In its TCRdb copy, this immuneACCESS table keeps in-frame sequences only and misses some clones. Where compared with another copy, unresolved V genes explain less than half of these, and the others have no known cause. The DNA gave D and trimming, while V, J and clone size come from that table. This sample lists about 120,000 clones; approximately 80% were detected once. Of the sample, around 23% falls within the top ten clones.

The germline V gene (reference sequence) sets CDR1 to SGHKS and CDR2 to YYEKEE. The CDR3, from cysteine to phenylalanine, totals 15 residues. The retained sequence is limited to the CDR3, 45 bases, with the frame set at the first base. Germline trimming: 2 bases from V, 6 bases from J; junction bases outside gene matches: 9. The data derive from a study of cytomegalovirus exposure and HLA in healthy donors (dated by TCRdb to about 2017). About the full investigation: An earlier analysis of some 600 of the donors reported approximately 280 Gb of sequence data and 95 million to 140 million unique TCR beta sequences obtained from about 200 million T cells. Among some 400 genotyped donors of the cohort, an average of 235,054 unique TCR beta nucleotide sequences were sequenced per donor, around 20% of them non-productive. An earlier analysis of several hundred of the donors applied high-throughput TCR beta sequencing to assess whether each TCR beta V gene segment acted as functional or pseudogenic. The study used immunosequencing to profile the T cell repertoires of several hundred subjects and linked those repertoires to cytomegalovirus serostatus. Among the roughly 410 genotyped donors, under 90% belonged to the genetic ancestry cluster associated with self-reported Caucasian donors. The study aimed to test whether cataloging public T cell receptors could reveal signatures of past pathogen exposure. An early release covering roughly 600 HLA-typed donors comprised about 300 gigabases of sequencing data and tens of millions of unique TCR sequences. HLA typing covered class I and class II loci at four-digit resolution. To predict cytomegalovirus infection status, the study brought together high-throughput TCR immunosequencing, statistical association of individual TCRs with disease status, and machine learning. Donor age, sex, ethnicity and CMV serostatus were compiled alongside the repertoire data. All discovery cohort repertoires had been generated on a single sequencing platform. A few DR-DQ haplotypes were treated as single units for association and clustering because of strong linkage in the cohort. A separate validation cohort of some 130 different subjects was used in addition to the 666-subject first cohort. In a later analysis, previously published TCR beta repertoires from 550 to 700 donors were re-analyzed and high-resolution HLA genotyping was added so that TCR occurrence patterns could be studied. The number of donors typed differed by locus, with about 620-630 for A, B, C, DRB1 and DQB1, around 500 for DQA1, approximately 570 for DPA1, and approximately 470 for DPB1. In the later analysis, no new phenotypic data were used to find candidate immune exposures; instead, reliance was placed on TCR beta sequences and their occurrence across donors. Genome-wide SNP genotypes for about 60% of the 666 donors were used in a later genetic analysis, which treated that subset as a discovery cohort. What the work shows at the level of the full study, not this receptor alone: A later genetic analysis associated a missense DCLRE1C variant with V-gene and J-gene trimming of TCR beta chains, and an independent cohort replicated the association. Compared with the roughly 600-donor mean, donors in an Asian-associated ancestry cluster had fewer N-insertions in productive TCRs, according to a later genetic analysis. Three of the identified cytomegalovirus-associated TCR beta chains were confirmed in vitro to be specific for cytomegalovirus antigens. Some IMGT-functional V segments, including TRBV6-2 and TRBV6-3, could not be distinguished by the 87-base-pair reads and were therefore excluded. Correlated functional status among segregating V segments might be attributable to linkage disequilibrium, but an unknown experimental factor could not be ruled out. A further reported finding was that TCR beta sequences accurately predicted the HLA-A and HLA-B alleles for most subjects in the first cohort. CMV serostatus was the only immune exposure information available for the cohort. Sequencing depth was assumed to be roughly uniform across donors in the presence/absence analyses, though that assumption may not hold. The study listed approximately 150 TCR beta chains as associated with cytomegalovirus. Most TCR sequences were observed very rarely across donors, whereas some public TCRs were present in many individuals. According to the authors, the approach could potentially be generalized to other disease states and immunological phenotypes. Because HLA typing was unavailable for some donors at each locus, only the typed subset was used in association tests. Specific HLA alleles were associated with 18,000 or so TCR beta sequences at a false discovery rate of 0.05 in a later analysis. A cluster of highly shared sequence variants was judged likely to represent a technical artifact of the sequencing pipeline. Assigning TCR associations to individual alleles was difficult when HLA alleles, especially DR and DQ, strongly co-occurred. Because counts were too low, approximately 18 rarely observed V segments, including chromosome 9 orphons, were excluded from the earlier analysis of some 590 of the donors. In an earlier analysis of more than 500 of the donors, most TCR beta V segments appeared in productive rearrangements about 90% or about 30% of the time, broadly matching IMGT annotations. In this cohort, only TCR beta chains were sequenced, and detectable features were limited by the absence of alpha or paired-chain data. The classifier was reported to diagnose cytomegalovirus status with high specificity and sensitivity in both the original and validation cohorts. In a later analysis, most CMV-associated TCR beta chains were found to appear HLA-restricted, with HLA associations seemingly driven largely by CMV exposure. In a later analysis, several top co-occurrence clusters were reported to appear linked to parvovirus B19, influenza, CMV and Epstein-Barr virus. In a later analysis, HLA-associated TCR beta chains showed more clonal expansion and lower generation probabilities than non-associated chains that were equally common. According to a later analysis, TCR association rates differed among HLA loci, with DRB1 alleles showing the most associated TCRs and HLA-C alleles showing the fewest.

This sequence was found in a young man in good health and CMV-seropositive. The sequence joins TRBV5-5 to TRBJ1-2, with TRBD1 identical over 8 junction bases. Sample: PBMCs. The sequenced DNA is TGTGCCAGCAGCTTCAGACAGGGGCCCTTAGATGGCTACACCTTC. Translated, it gives CASSFRQGPLDGYTF.